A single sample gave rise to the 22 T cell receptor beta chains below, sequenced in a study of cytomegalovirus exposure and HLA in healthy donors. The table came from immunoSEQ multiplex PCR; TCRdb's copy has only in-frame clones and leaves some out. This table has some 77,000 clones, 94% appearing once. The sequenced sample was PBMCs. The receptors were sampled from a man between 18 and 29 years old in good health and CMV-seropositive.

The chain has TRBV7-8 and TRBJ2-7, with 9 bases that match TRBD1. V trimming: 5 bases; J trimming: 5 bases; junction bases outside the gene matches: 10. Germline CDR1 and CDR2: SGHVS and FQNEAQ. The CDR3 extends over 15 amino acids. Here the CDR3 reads CASSPRRDRDHEQYF. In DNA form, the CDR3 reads TGTGCCAGCAGCCCGCGCCGGGACAGGGACCACGAGCAGTACTTC.

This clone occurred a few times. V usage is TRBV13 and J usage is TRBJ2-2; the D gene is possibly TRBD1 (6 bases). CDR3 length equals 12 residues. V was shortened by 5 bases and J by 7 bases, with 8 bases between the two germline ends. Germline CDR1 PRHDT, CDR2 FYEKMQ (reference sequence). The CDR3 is CASSLTGGELFF. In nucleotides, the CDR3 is TGTGCCAGCAGCCTGACAGGCGGGGAGCTGTTTTTT. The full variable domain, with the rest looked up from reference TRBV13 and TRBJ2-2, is AAGVIQSPRHLIKEKRETATLKCYPIPRHDTVYWYQQGPGQDPQFLISFYEKMQSDKGSIPDRFSAQQFSDYHSELNMSSLELGDSALYFCASSLTGGELFFGEGSRLTVL.

CDR3 nucleotides: TGCAGCGTTGTATTAGCCTACGAGCAGTACTTC. Amino acid sequence: CSVVLAYEQYF. The V and J genes are TRBV29-1 and TRBJ2-7; D uncertain. Trimming removed 4 bases from V and 2 bases from J, with 6 bases in between. The CDR3 length is 11 residues. Looked up from germline, CDR1 is SQVTM and CDR2 is ANQGSEA.

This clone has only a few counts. The CDR3 DNA is TGTGCCAGTAGGGCAAGGGGAAGGTCAACTAATGAAAAACTGTTTTTT. Residues: CASRARGRSTNEKLFF. The chain employs TRBV19 and TRBJ1-4; possible D gene TRBD1, 5 bases. CDR3 length: 16 amino acids. Germline-derived CDR1 and CDR2 are LNHDA and SQIVND (reference sequence). V lost 6 bases and J lost 0, with 14 bases in between. Variable domain in full (rest from reference TRBV19 and TRBJ1-4): DGGITQSPKYLFRKEGQNVTLSCEQNLNHDAMYWYRQDPGQGLRLIYYSQIVNDFQKGDIAEGYSVSREKKESFPLTVTSAQKNPTAFYLCASRARGRSTNEKLFFGSGTQLSVL.

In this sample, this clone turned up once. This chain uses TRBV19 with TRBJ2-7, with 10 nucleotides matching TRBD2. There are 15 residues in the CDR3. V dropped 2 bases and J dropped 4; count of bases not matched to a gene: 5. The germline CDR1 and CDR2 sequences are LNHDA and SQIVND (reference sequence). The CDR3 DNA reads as TGTGCCAGTAGTATACTCGCTAGCGGGGGATACGAGCAGTACTTC. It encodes CASSILASGGYEQYF.

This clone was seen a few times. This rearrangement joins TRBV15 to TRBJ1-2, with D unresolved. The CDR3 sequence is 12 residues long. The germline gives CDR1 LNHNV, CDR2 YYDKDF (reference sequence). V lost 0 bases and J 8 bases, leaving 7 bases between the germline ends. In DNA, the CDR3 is TGTGCCACCAGCAGAGAGGCGGGCGGCTACACCTTC. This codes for CATSREAGGYTF. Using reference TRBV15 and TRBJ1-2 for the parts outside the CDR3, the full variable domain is DAMVIQNPRYQVTQFGKPVTLSCSQTLNHNVMYWYQQKSSQAPKLLFHYYDKDFNNEADTPDNFQSRRPNTSFCFLDIRSPGLGDTAMYLCATSREAGGYTFGSGTRLTVV.

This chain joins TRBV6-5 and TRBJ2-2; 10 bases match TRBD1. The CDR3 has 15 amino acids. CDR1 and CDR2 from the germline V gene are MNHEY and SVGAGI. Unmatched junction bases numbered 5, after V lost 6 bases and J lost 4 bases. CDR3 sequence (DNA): TGTGCCAGCAGAGTGGGACAGGGGTTCACCGGGGAGCTGTTTTTT. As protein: CASRVGQGFTGELFF.

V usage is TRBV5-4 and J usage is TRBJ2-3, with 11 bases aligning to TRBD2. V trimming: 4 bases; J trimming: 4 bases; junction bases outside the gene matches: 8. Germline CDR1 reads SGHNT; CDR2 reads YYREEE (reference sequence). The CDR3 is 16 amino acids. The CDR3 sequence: CASSPRLAGNPDTQYF. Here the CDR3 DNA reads TGTGCCAGCAGCCCGAGACTAGCGGGAAACCCAGATACGCAGTATTTT. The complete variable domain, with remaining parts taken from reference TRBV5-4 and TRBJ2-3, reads ETGVTQSPTHLIKTRGQQVTLRCSSQSGHNTVSWYQQALGQGPQFIFQYYREEENGRGNFPPRFSGLQFPNYSSELNVNALELDDSALYLCASSPRLAGNPDTQYFGPGTRLTVL.

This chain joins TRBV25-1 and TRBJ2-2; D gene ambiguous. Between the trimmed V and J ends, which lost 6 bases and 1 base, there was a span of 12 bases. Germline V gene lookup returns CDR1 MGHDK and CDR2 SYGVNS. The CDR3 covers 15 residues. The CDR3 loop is CASSRPVRNTGELFF. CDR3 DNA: TGTGCCAGCAGCAGGCCGGTTAGGAACACCGGGGAGCTGTTTTTT.

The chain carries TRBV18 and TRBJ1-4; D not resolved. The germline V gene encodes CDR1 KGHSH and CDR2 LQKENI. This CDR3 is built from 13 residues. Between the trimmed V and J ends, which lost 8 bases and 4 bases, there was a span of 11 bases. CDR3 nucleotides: TGTGCCAGCCGAACGGGAATTAATGAAAAACTGTTTTTT. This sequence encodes CASRTGINEKLFF.

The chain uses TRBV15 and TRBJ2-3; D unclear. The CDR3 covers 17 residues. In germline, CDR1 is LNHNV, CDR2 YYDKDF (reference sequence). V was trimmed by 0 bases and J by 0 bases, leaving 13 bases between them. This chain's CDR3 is CATSRDKLRLSTDTQYF. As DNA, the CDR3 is TGTGCCACCAGCAGAGATAAATTGCGACTGAGCACAGATACGCAGTATTTT.

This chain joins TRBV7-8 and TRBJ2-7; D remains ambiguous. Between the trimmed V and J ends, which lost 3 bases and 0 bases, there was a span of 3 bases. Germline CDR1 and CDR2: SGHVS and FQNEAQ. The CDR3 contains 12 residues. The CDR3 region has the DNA TGTGCCAGCAGCTTCAACTCCTACGAGCAGTACTTC. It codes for CASSFNSYEQYF. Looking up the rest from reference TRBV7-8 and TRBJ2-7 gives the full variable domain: GAGVSQSPRYKVAKRGQDVALRCDPISGHVSLFWYQQALGQGPEFLTYFQNEAQLDKSGLPSDRFFAERPEGSVSTLKIQRTQQEDSAVYLCASSFNSYEQYFGPGTRLTVT.

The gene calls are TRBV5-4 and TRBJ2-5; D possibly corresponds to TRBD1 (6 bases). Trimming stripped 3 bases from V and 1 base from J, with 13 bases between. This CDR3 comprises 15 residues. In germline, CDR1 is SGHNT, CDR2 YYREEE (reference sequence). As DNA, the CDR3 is TGTGCCAGCAGCTCCAGGACAGAGCTCCAAGAGACCCAGTACTTC. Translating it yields CASSSRTELQETQYF.

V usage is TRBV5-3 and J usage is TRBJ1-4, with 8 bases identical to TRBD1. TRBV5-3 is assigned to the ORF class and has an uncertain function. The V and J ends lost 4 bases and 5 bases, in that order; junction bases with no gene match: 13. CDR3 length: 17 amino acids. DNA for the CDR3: TGTGCCAGAAGCACCCGTGGACAGGGCCATGTCAATGAAAAACTGTTTTTT. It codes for CARSTRGQGHVNEKLFF.

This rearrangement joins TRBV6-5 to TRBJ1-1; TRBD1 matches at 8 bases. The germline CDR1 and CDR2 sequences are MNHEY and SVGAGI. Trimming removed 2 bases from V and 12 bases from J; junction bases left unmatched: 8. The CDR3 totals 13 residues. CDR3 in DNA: TGTGCCAGCAGTTACGCGGACAGGGCCGAGACTTTCTTT. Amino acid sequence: CASSYADRAETFF.

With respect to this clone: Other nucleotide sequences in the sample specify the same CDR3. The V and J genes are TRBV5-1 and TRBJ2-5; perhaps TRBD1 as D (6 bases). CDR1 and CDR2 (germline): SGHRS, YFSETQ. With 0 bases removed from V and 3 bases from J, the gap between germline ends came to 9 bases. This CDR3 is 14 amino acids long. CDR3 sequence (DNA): TGCGCCAGCAGCTTGGCCGCAGGGGAAGAGACCCAGTACTTC. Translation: CASSLAAGEETQYF.

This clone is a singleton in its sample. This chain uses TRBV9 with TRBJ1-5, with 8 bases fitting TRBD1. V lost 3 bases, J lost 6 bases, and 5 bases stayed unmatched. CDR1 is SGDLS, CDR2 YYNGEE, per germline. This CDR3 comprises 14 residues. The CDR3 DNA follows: TGTGCCAGCAGCGATACGACAGGGGTTCAGCCCCAGCATTTT. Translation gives CASSDTTGVQPQHF.

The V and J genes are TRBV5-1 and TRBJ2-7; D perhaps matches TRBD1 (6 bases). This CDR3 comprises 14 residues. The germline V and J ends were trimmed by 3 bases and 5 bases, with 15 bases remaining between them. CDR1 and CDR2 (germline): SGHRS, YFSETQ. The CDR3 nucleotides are TGCGCCAGCAGCTACCCGGACAGTACCCACGAGCAGTACTTC. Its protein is CASSYPDSTHEQYF.

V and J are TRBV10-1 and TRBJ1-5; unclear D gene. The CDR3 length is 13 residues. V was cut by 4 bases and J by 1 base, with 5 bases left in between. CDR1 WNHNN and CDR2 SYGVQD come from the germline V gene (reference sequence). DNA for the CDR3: TGCGCCAGCAGTGGAGGAAGCAATCAGCCCCAGCATTTT. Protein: CASSGGSNQPQHF.

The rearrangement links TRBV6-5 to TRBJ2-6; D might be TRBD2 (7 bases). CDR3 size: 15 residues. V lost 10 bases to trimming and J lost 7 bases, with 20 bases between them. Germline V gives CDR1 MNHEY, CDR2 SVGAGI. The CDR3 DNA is TGTGCCACCCGACGGGGGGCGGATGGCGCCAACGTCCTGACTTTC. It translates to CATRRGADGANVLTF.

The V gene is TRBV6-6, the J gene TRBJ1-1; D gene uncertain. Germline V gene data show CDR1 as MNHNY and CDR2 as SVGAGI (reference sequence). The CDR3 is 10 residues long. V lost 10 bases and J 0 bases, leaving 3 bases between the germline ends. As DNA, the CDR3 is TGTGCCACCATGAACACTGAAGCTTTCTTT. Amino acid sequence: CATMNTEAFF.

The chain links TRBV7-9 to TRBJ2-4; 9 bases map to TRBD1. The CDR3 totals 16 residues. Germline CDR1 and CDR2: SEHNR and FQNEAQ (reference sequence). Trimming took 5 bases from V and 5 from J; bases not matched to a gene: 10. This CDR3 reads CASSPTGTGSQNIQYF. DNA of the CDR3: TGTGCCAGCAGCCCTACAGGGACAGGGTCGCAAAACATTCAGTACTTC.